This record looks at one TCR beta chain sequence and its context. The CDR3 consists of 15 residues. The germline V gene encodes CDR1 SGHDT and CDR2 YYEEEE. Trimming took 3 bases from V and 8 from J; bases not matched to a gene: 13. The data were obtained in a study of neoadjuvant anti-PD-1 for oral cavity cancer. Study in general: Nivolumab at 3 mg/kg was mostly given biweekly, three to four doses, pre-surgery.

Some clones are missing from TCRdb's copy, which holds only in-frame ones; the method was immunoSEQ multiplex PCR. The sample lists 15,000 to 20,000 clones; about 72% were seen once. This sample comprised PBMCs, obtained before nivolumab (anti-PD-1) treatment. This TCR was recovered from a person between 35 and 79 years old with oral cavity squamous cell carcinoma. V and J are TRBV5-6 and TRBJ1-1, with TRBD1 matching 7 bases. CDR3 amino acids: CASSSRGGGALEAFF. The CDR3 region has the DNA TGTGCCAGCAGCTCGAGGGGAGGGGGCGCGTTGGAAGCTTTCTTT.